This T cell receptor beta chain was identified during a study of blood T cell repertoires in COVID-19. V was pared by 2 bases and J by 0 bases, with 10 bases between. This CDR3 is 15 amino acids long. Germline loops: CDR1 MNHEY, CDR2 SVGAGI. Some clones are missing from TCRdb's copy, which holds only in-frame ones; the method was immunoSEQ multiplex PCR. Altogether roughly 360,000 clones are present, around 87% being singletons, with the ten largest covering 1% to 1.5%. Residents of 24 US areas, aged about 18 to 95 years, made up the participants. This receptor was taken from a young man who had recovered from COVID-19. Sequencing was carried out using PBMCs or T cells enriched from blood (not recorded which). V gene TRBV6-5 combines with J gene TRBJ1-1; D is perhaps TRBD1 (6 bases). The CDR3 spells CASSYRTAMNTEAFF. CDR3 nucleotide sequence: TGTGCCAGCAGTTACAGGACAGCGATGAACACTGAAGCTTTCTTT.